This T cell receptor (beta chain) emerged from a study of CD8+CD57+ T cells in acquired aplastic anemia. Study results and caveats: Patients and controls shared roughly 28 CD8+ CDR3 sequences, which appeared highly expressed in patients and within their immunodominant clones. Patient and control CD8+ Simpson's diversity was not significantly different.

This clonotype has ten or more counts. Its specificity is not known. Per the germline V gene, CDR1 is SGHTS and CDR2 is YDEGEE. The CDR3 spans 12 residues. The V gene lost 0 bases and the J gene lost 12 bases, with 9 bases spanning the gap. The TCR beta profiling, which covered VDJ combination and CDR3 sequence, was carried out using genomic DNA as the template. TCRdb independently ran MiXCR on the reads; one entry per CDR3 protein. The sample yields 220,000 or so distinct CDR3 sequences, 65% seen once. Individuals selected for sequencing had exhibited CD8+CD57+ cell expansion on flow cytometry. The genes are TRBV5-8 and TRBJ1-4, with a possible D match to TRBD1 (5 bases). The TCR sequence derives from a human donor with aplastic anemia. The sample consisted of sorted CD4+, CD8+, or CD8+CD57+ T cells (not recorded which) from PBMCs. CDR3 loop: CASSLGQGELFF. CDR3 DNA sequence: TGTGCCAGCAGCTTGGGCCAGGGAGAACTGTTTTTT.